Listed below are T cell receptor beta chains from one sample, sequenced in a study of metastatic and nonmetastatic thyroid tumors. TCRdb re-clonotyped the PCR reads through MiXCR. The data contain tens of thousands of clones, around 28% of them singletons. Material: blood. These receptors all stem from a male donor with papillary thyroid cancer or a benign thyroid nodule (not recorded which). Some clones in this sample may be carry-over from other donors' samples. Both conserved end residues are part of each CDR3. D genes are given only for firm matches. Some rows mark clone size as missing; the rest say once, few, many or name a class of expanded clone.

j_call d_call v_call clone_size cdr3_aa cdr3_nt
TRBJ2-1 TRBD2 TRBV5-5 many CASSSKTSSYNEQFF TGTGCCAGCAGTTCCAAGACTAGCTCTTACAATGAGCAGTTCTTC
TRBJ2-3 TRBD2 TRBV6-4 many CASSSGGASTDTQYF TGTGCCAGCAGTAGCGGGGGGGCTAGCACAGATACGCAGTATTTT
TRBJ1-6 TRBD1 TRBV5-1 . CASSPDRARGNSPLHF TGCGCCAGCAGCCCGGACAGGGCACGGGGTAATTCACCCCTCCACTTT
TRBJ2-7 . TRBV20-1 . CSARYRDKGTYEQYF TGCAGTGCTAGATATCGAGATAAGGGGACCTACGAGCAGTACTTC
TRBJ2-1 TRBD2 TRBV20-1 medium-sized CSARIGSGGIYNEQFF TGCAGTGCTAGGATAGGTAGCGGGGGGATTTACAATGAGCAGTTCTTC
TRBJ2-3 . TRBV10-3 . CATTEGYTDTQYF TGTGCCACCACGGAAGGATACACAGATACGCAGTATTTT
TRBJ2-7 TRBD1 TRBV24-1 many CATSDPGQDSYEQYF TGTGCCACCAGTGACCCAGGACAGGACTCCTACGAGCAGTACTTC
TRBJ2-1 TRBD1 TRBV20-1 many CSATGTGVNEQFF TGCAGTGCTACTGGGACAGGGGTCAATGAGCAGTTCTTC
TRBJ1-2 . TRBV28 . CASSFSVPGYVYTF TGTGCCAGCAGTTTCTCAGTGCCTGGCTATGTCTACACCTTC
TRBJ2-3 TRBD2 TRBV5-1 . CASSMTSGMIGDTQYF TGCGCCAGCAGCATGACTAGCGGGATGATCGGGGATACGCAGTATTTT
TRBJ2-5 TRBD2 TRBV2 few CASLKGGGQETQYF TGTGCCAGCCTAAAAGGCGGGGGACAAGAGACCCAGTACTTC
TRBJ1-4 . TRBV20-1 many CSAWSVGNEKLFF TGCAGTGCTTGGTCTGTGGGCAATGAAAAACTGTTTTTT
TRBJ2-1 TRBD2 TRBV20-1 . CSATQGLAGGNEQFF TGCAGTGCTACCCAGGGACTAGCGGGAGGAAATGAGCAGTTCTTC
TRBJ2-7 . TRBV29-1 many CSVAIQGRLYEQYF TGCAGCGTTGCGATCCAAGGGCGCCTCTACGAGCAGTACTTC
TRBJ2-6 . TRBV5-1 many CASSLDVQGAYSGANVLTF TGCGCCAGCAGCTTGGATGTACAGGGTGCTTACTCTGGGGCCAACGTCCTGACTTTC
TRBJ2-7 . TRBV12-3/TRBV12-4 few CASSPRAGGYEQYF TGTGCCAGCAGCCCCAGGGCAGGAGGATACGAGCAGTACTTC
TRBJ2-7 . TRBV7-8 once CATRRASSYEQYF TGTGCCACCCGTAGAGCCAGCTCCTACGAGCAGTACTTC
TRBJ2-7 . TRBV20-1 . CSARGQTGPSYEQYF TGCAGTGCTAGAGGTCAAACAGGGCCCTCCTACGAGCAGTACTTC
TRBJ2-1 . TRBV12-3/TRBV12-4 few CASSLDSSYNEQFF TGTGCCAGCAGTTTGGACAGCTCCTACAATGAGCAGTTCTTC
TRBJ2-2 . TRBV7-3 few CASSLNTGELFF TGTGCCAGCAGCTTAAACACCGGGGAGCTGTTTTTT
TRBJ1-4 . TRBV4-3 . CASRPNMAEKLFF TGCGCCAGCAGGCCTAATATGGCTGAAAAACTGTTTTTT
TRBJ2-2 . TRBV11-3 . CASSFTRWELFF TGTGCCAGCAGCTTTACTAGGTGGGAGCTGTTTTTT
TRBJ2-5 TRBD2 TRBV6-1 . CASSEGTSGAETQYF TGTGCCAGCAGTGAAGGGACTAGCGGGGCCGAGACCCAGTACTTC
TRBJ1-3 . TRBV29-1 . CSVEDRWSGGSGNTIYF TGCAGCGTTGAAGATCGATGGTCTGGGGGCTCTGGAAACACCATATATTTT
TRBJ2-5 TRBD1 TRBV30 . CAWRAGGRETQYF TGTGCCTGGAGGGCAGGGGGCAGGGAGACCCAGTACTTC
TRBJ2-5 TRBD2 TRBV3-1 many CASSPPLAGVQETQYF TGTGCCAGCAGCCCGCCACTAGCGGGGGTCCAAGAGACCCAGTACTTC
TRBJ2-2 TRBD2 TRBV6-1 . CASSDSWASGCGELFF TGTGCCAGCAGTGACAGCTGGGCTAGCGGGTGTGGGGAGCTATTTTTT
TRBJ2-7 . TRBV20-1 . CSATRGYEQYF TGCAGTGCCACGCGGGGCTACGAGCAGTACTTC
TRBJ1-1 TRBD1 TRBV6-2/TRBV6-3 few CASSLRTGSTEAFF TGTGCCAGCAGTCTAAGGACAGGGAGTACTGAAGCTTTCTTT
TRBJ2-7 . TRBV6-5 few CASIYSKGFGDQYF TGTGCCAGCATTTACTCGAAGGGGTTTGGCGATCAGTACTTC
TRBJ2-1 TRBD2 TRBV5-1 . CAISIGTSWALGYEQFF TGCGCCATCAGCATCGGGACTAGCTGGGCCCTAGGGTATGAGCAGTTCTTC
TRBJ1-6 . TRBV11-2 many CASSLDSRGSYNSPLHF TGTGCCAGCAGCTTAGATTCCCGGGGCTCCTATAATTCACCCCTCCACTTT
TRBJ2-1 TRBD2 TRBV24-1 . CATSTTSVNFNEQFF TGTGCCACCAGTACGACTAGCGTGAACTTCAATGAGCAGTTCTTC
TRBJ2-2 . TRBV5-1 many CASSYEGGQADTGELFF TGCGCCAGCAGCTACGAGGGAGGCCAGGCGGACACCGGGGAGCTGTTTTTT
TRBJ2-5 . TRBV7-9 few CASSHETQYF TGTGCCAGCAGCCACGAGACCCAGTACTTC
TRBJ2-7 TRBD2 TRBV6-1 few CASSGGLAAYEQYF TGTGCCAGCAGTGGGGGACTAGCGGCCTACGAGCAGTACTTC
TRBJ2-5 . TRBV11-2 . CASILVVVASQETQYF TGTGCCAGCATCTTGGTGGTTGTAGCGTCCCAAGAGACCCAGTACTTC
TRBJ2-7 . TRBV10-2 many CASSEYGSSSYEQYF TGCGCCAGCAGTGAGTACGGTTCAAGCTCCTACGAGCAGTACTTC
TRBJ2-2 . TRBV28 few CASSLEHGELFF TGTGCCAGCAGTTTAGAACACGGGGAGCTGTTTTTT
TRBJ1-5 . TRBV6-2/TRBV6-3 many CASSTYSGNQPQHF TGTGCCAGCTCAACCTACAGCGGCAATCAGCCCCAGCATTTT
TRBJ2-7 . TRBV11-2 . CASSPPALLATSYEQYF TGTGCCAGCAGCCCCCCCGCCCTTCTAGCGACATCCTACGAGCAGTACTTC
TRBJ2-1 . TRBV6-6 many CASSYTGPRGRNEQFF TGTGCCAGCAGTTACACTGGGCCGAGGGGTAGAAATGAGCAGTTCTTC
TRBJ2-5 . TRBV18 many CASSATREETQYF TGTGCCAGCTCAGCAACTAGGGAAGAGACCCAGTACTTC